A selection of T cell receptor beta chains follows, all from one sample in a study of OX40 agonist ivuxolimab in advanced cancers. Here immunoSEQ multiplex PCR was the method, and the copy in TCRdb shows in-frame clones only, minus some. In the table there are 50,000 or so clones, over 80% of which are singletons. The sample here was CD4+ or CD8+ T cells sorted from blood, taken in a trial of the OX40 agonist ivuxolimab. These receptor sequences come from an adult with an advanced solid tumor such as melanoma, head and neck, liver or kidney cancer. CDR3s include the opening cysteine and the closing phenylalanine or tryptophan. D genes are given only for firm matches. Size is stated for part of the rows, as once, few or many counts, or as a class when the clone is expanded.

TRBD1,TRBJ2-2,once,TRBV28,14,CASTTADRARELFF,TGTGCCAGCACCACCGCGGACAGGGCCAGGGAGCTGTTTTTT
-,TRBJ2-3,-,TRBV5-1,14,CASSLVARADTQYF,TGCGCCAGCAGCTTGGTAGCGAGGGCAGATACGCAGTATTTT
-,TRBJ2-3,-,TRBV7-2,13,CASSLGRTDTQYF,TGTGCCAGCAGCTTAGGCCGCACAGATACGCAGTATTTT
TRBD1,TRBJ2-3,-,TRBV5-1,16,CASSLALDRGTDTQYF,TGCGCCAGCAGCTTGGCCCTGGACAGGGGAACAGATACGCAGTATTTT
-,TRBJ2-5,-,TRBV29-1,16,CSVYLASLKIQETQYF,TGCAGCGTTTACCTAGCGTCACTAAAAATTCAAGAGACCCAGTACTTC
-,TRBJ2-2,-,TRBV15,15,CATSRDLGNTGELFF,TGTGCCACCAGCAGAGATTTAGGTAACACCGGGGAGCTGTTTTTT
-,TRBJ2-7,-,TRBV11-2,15,CASSLDLGISYEQYF,TGTGCCAGCAGCTTAGATCTGGGGATCTCCTACGAGCAGTACTTC
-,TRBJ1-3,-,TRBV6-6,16,CASSYSFLRVENTIYF,TGTGCCAGCAGTTACTCTTTCCTCAGGGTAGAAAACACCATATATTTT
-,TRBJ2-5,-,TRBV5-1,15,CASSLWDGGQETQYF,TGCGCCAGCAGCTTGTGGGACGGAGGGCAAGAGACCCAGTACTTC
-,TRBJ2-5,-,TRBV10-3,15,CAISESGRGQETQYF,TGTGCCATCAGTGAGTCTGGTAGGGGACAAGAGACCCAGTACTTC
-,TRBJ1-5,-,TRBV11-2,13,CASSPSDRQPQHF,TGTGCCAGCAGCCCCAGTGACAGACAGCCCCAGCATTTT
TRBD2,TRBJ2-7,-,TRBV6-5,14,CASSAGLAGYEQYF,TGTGCCAGCAGTGCTGGACTAGCAGGCTACGAGCAGTACTTC
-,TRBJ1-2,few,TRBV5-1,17,CASSSGTSALANYGYTF,TGCGCCAGCAGCTCAGGGACGTCGGCTCTAGCTAACTATGGCTACACCTTC